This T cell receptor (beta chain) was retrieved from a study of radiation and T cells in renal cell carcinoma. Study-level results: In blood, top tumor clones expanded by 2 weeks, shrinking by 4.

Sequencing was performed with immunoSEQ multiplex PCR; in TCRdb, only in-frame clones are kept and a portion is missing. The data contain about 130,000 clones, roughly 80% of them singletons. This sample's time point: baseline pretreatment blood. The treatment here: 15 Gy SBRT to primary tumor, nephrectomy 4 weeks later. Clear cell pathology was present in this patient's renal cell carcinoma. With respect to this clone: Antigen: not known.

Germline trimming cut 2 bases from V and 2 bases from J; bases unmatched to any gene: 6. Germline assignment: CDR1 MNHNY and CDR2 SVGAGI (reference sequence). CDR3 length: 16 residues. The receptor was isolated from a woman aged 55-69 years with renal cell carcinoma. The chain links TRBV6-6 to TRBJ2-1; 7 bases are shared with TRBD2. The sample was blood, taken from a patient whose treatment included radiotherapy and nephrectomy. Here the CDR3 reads CASSYKGREPYNEQFF. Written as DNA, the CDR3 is TGTGCCAGCAGTTACAAGGGGCGGGAGCCCTACAATGAGCAGTTCTTC.